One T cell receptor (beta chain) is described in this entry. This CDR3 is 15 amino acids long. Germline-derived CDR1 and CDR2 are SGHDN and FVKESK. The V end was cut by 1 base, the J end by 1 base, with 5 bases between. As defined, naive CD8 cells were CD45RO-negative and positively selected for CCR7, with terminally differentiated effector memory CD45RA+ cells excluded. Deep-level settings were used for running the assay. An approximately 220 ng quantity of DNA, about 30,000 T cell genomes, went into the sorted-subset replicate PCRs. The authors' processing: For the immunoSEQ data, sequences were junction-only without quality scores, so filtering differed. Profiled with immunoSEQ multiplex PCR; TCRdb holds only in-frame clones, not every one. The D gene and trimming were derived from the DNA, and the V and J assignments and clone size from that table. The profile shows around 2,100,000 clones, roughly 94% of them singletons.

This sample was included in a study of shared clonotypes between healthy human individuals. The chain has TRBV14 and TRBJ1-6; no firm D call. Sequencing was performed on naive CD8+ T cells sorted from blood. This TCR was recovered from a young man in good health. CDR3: CASSQVRSYNSPLHF. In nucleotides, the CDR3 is TGTGCCAGCAGCCAAGTTAGATCCTATAATTCACCCCTCCACTTT.